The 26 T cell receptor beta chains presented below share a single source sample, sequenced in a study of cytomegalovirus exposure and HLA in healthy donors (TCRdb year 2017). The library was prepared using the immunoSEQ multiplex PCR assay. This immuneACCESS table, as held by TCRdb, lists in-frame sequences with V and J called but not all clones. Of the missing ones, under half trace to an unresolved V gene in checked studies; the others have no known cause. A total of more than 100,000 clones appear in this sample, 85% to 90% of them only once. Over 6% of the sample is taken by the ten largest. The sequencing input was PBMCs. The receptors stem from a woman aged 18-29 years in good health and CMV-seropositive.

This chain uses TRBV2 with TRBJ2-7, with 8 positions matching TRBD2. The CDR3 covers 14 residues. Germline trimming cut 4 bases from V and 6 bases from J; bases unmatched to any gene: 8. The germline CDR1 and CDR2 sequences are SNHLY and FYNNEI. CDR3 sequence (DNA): TGTGCCAGCAGTGCGGAAGCGGGAGCTTCCGAGCAGTACTTC. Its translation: CASSAEAGASEQYF.

Here the CDR3 reads CASSAIPGQGIGELFF. In DNA form, the CDR3 reads TGTGCCAGCAGTGCAATTCCGGGACAGGGGATCGGGGAGCTGTTTTTT. The chain employs TRBV2 and TRBJ2-2; 10 bases are shared with TRBD1. V lost 4 bases and J lost 7; bases outside the gene matches: 9. The CDR3 runs 16 residues. Germline CDR1 and CDR2: SNHLY and FYNNEI. Full variable domain (missing parts from reference TRBV2 and TRBJ2-2): EPEVTQTPSHQVTQMGQEVILRCVPISNHLYFYWYRQILGQKVEFLVSFYNNEISEKSEIFDDQFSVERPDGSNFTLKIRSTKLEDSAMYFCASSAIPGQGIGELFFGEGSRLTVL.

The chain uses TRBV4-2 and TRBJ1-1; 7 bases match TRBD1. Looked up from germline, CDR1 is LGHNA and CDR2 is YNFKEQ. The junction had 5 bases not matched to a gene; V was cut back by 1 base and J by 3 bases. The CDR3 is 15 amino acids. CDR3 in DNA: TGTGCCAGCAGCCAAGCGGGACAGCTCTACACTGAAGCTTTCTTT. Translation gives CASSQAGQLYTEAFF.

CDR3 in amino acids: CASSLPPAGGLYEQYF. The CDR3 coding sequence is TGTGCCAGCAGCTTGCCACCAGCGGGGGGCCTCTACGAGCAGTACTTC. The rearrangement links TRBV5-6 to TRBJ2-7; 9 bases align to TRBD2. Unmatched junction bases numbered 8, after V lost 1 base and J lost 3 bases. The germline V gene has CDR1 SGHDT and CDR2 YYEEEE. The CDR3 is 16 residues long.

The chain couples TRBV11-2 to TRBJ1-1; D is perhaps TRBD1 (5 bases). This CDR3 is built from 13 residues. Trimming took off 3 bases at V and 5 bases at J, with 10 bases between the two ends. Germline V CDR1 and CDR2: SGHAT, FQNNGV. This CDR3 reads CASSFQGLTEAFF. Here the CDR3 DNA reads TGTGCCAGCAGCTTTCAGGGCCTTACTGAAGCTTTCTTT.

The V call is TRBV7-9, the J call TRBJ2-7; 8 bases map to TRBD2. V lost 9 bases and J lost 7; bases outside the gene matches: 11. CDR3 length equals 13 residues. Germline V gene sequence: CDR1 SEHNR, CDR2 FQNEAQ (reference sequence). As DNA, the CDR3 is TGTGCCAGTTTGGGGCTAGCGGGCAAAGAGCAGTACTTC. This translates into CASLGLAGKEQYF.

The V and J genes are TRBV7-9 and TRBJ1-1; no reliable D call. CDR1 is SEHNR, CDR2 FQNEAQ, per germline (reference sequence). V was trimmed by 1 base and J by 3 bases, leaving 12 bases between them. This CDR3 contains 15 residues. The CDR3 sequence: CASSLVLHRDTEAFF. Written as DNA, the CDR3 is TGTGCCAGCAGCTTAGTTCTCCATAGAGACACTGAAGCTTTCTTT.

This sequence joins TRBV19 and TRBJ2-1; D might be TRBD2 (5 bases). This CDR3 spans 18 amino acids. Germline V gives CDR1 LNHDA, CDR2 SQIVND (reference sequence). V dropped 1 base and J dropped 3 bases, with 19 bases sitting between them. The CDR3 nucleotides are TGTGCCAGTAGTATAGGTACCGTCCTAGCACGGGGCTACAATGAGCAGTTCTTC. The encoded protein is CASSIGTVLARGYNEQFF.

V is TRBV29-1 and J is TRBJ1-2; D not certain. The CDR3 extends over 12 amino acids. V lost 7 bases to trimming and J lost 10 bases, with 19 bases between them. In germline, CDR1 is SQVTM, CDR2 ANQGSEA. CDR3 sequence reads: CSATVGSLDYTF. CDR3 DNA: TGCAGCGCCACCGTGGGCAGTTTGGACTACACCTTC.

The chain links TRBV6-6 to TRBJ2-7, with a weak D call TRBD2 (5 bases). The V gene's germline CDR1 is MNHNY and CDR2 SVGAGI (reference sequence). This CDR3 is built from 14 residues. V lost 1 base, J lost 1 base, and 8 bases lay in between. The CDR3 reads CASSYWERSYEQYF. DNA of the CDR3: TGTGCCAGCAGTTACTGGGAGCGGTCCTACGAGCAGTACTTC.

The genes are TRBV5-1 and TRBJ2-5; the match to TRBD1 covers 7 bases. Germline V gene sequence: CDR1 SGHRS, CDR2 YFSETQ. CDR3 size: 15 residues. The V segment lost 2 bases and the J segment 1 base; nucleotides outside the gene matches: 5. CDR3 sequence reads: CASSFSAGGQETQYF. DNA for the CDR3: TGCGCCAGCAGCTTTTCTGCAGGGGGCCAAGAGACCCAGTACTTC.

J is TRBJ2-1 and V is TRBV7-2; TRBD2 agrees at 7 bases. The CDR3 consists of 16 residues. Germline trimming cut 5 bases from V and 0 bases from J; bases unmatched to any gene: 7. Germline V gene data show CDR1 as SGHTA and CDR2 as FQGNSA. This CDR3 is CASSLPGGSSYNEQFF. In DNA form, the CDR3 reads TGTGCCAGCAGCCTCCCCGGGGGGAGCTCCTACAATGAGCAGTTCTTC.

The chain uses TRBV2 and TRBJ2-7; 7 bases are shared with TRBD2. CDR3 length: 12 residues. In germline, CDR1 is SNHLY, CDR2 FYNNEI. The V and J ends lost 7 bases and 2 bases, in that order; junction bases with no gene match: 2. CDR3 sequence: CASKRGPYEQYF. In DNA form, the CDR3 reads TGTGCCAGCAAGCGGGGTCCCTACGAGCAGTACTTC.

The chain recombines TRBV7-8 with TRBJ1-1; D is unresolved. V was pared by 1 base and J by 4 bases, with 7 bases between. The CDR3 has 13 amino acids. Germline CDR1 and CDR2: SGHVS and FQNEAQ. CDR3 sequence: CASSLVYGTEAFF. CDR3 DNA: TGTGCCAGCAGCTTAGTCTATGGCACTGAAGCTTTCTTT.

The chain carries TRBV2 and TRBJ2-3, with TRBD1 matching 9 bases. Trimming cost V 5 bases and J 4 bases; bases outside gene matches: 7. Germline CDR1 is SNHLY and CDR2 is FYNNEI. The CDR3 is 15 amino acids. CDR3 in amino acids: CASSRWDRVADTQYF. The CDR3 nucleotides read TGTGCCAGCAGTAGGTGGGACAGGGTAGCAGATACGCAGTATTTT.

CDR3 sequence reads: CASSPFRQAYGYTF. CDR3 DNA sequence: TGTGCCAGCAGCCCCTTTCGACAGGCCTATGGCTACACCTTC. The V call is TRBV14, the J call TRBJ1-2; tentatively, D is TRBD1 (6 bases). CDR1 and CDR2 (germline): SGHDN, FVKESK. The V and J ends lost 4 bases and 4 bases respectively, with 13 bases between them. The CDR3 is 14 amino acids.

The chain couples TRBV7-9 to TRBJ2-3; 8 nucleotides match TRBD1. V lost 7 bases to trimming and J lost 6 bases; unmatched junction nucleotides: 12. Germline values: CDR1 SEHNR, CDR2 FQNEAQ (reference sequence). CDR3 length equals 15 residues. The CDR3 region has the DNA TGTGCCAGCAAACAAGGGATGGACAGGGCTGATACGCAGTATTTT. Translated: CASKQGMDRADTQYF. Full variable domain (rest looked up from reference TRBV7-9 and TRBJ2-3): DTGVSQNPRHKITKRGQNVTFRCDPISEHNRLYWYRQTLGQGPEFLTYFQNEAQLEKSRLLSDRFSAERPKGSFSTLEIQRTEQGDSAMYLCASKQGMDRADTQYFGPGTRLTVL.

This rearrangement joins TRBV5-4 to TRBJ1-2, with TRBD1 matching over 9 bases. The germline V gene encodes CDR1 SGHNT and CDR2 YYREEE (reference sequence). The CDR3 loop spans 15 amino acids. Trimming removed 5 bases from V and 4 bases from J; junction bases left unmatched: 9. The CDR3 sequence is CASREAGDRVYGYTF. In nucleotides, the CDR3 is TGTGCCAGCAGGGAGGCCGGGGACAGGGTCTATGGCTACACCTTC.

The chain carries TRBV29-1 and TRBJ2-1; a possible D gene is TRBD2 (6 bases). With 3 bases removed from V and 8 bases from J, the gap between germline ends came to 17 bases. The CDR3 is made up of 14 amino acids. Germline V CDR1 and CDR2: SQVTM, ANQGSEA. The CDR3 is CSVDWDFNADEQFF. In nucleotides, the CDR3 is TGCAGCGTTGATTGGGACTTTAACGCCGATGAGCAGTTCTTC.

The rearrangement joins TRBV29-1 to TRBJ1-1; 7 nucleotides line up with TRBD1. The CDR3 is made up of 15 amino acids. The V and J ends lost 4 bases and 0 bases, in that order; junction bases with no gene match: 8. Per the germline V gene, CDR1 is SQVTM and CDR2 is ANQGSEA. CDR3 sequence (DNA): TGCAGCGTTGTTCGGGCAGGGGGGATGAACACTGAAGCTTTCTTT. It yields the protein CSVVRAGGMNTEAFF.

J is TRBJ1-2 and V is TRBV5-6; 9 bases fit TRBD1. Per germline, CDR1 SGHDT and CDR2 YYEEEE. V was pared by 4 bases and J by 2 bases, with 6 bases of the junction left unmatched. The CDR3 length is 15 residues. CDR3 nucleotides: TGTGCCAGCAGCCCCGGACAGGGGATCAACTATGGCTACACCTTC. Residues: CASSPGQGINYGYTF.

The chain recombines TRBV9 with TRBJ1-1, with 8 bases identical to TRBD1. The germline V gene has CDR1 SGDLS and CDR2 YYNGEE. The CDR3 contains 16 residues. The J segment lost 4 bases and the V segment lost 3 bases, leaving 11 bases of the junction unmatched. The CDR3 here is CASSGVGQGSFTEAFF. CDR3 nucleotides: TGTGCCAGCAGCGGGGTAGGACAGGGCAGTTTCACTGAAGCTTTCTTT.

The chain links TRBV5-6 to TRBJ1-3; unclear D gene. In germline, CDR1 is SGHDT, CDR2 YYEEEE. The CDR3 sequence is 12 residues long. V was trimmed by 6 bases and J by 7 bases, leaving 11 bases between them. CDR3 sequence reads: CASKAGANTIYF. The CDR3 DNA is TGTGCCAGCAAGGCAGGCGCGAACACCATATATTTT. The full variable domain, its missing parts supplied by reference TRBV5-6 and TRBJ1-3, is DAGVTQSPTHLIKTRGQQVTLRCSPKSGHDTVSWYQQALGQGPQFIFQYYEEEERQRGNFPDRFSGHQFPNYSSELNVNALLLGDSALYLCASKAGANTIYFGEGSWLTVV.

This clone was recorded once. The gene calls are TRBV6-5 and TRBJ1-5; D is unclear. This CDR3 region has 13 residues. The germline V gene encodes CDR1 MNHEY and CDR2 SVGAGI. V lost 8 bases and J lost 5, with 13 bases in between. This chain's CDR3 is CASRGGIYQPQHF. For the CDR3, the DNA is TGTGCCAGCCGGGGAGGGATTTATCAGCCCCAGCATTTT.

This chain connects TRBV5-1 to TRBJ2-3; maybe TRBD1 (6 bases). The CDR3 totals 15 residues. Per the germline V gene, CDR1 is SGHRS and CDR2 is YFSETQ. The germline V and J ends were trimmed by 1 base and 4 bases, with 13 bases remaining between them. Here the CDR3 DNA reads TGCGCCAGCAGCTTGCAGGGGTGGGGGCCAGATACGCAGTATTTT. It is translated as CASSLQGWGPDTQYF. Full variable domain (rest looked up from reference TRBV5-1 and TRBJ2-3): KAGVTQTPRYLIKTRGQQVTLSCSPISGHRSVSWYQQTPGQGLQFLFEYFSETQRNKGNFPGRFSGRQFSNSRSEMNVSTLELGDSALYLCASSLQGWGPDTQYFGPGTRLTVL.

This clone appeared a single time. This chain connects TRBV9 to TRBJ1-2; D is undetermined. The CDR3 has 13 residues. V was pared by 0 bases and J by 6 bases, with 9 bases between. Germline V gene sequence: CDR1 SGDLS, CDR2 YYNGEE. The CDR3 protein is CASSVVPADGYTF. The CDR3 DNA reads TGTGCCAGCAGCGTAGTGCCCGCGGATGGCTACACCTTC.